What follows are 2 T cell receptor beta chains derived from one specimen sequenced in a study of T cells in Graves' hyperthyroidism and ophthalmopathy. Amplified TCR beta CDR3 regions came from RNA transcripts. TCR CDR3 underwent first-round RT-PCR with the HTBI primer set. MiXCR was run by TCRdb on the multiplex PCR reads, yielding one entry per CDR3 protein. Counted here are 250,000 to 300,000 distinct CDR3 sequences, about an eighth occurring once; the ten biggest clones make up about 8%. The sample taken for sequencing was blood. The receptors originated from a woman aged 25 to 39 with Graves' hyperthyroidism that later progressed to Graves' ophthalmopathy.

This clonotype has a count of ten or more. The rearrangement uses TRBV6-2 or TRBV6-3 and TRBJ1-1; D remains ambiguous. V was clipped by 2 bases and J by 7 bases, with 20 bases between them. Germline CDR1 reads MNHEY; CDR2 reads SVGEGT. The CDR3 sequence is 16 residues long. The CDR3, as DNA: TGTGCCAGCAGTTACGGTATTAAGCTTGTAGACCATGAAGCTTTCTTT. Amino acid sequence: CASSYGIKLVDHEAFF.

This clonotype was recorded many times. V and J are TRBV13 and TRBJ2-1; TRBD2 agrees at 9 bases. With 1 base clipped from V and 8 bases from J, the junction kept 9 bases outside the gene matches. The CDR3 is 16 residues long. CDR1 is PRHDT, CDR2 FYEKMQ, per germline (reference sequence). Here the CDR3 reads CASSLETAGGLDEQFF. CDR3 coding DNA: TGTGCCAGCAGCTTAGAGACAGCGGGAGGTCTAGATGAGCAGTTCTTC.